Shown below are 11 T cell receptor beta chains from a single sample sequenced in a study of blood T cell repertoires in COVID-19. Data came from immunoSEQ multiplex PCR; TCRdb stores just in-frame clones and leaves some out. The sample shows roughly 300,000 clones, over 70% of them seen only once. Sequenced: peripheral blood. The receptors here all came from a woman aged 45-65 years with acute or convalescent COVID-19.

CDR3 in amino acids: CASSYRGKDGYTF. Written as DNA, the CDR3 is TGTGCCAGCAGTTACCGGGGGAAGGATGGCTACACCTTC. The rearrangement links TRBV6-5 to TRBJ1-2; a weak D match, TRBD1 (5 bases). Germline V gene lookup returns CDR1 MNHEY and CDR2 SVGAGI. Trimming pared 2 bases from V and 6 bases from J, leaving 10 bases between. CDR3 size: 13 residues.

This chain joins TRBV24-1 and TRBJ1-1; 7 nucleotides match TRBD1. The CDR3 runs to 15 residues. V gave up 0 bases and J gave up 2 bases; unmatched junction bases: 2. The germline CDR1 and CDR2 sequences are KGHDR and SFDVKD. CDR3 sequence: CATSDLRDSNTEAFF. CDR3 nucleotide sequence: TGTGCCACCAGTGATTTGCGGGACAGCAACACTGAAGCTTTCTTT.

The genes are TRBV2 and TRBJ2-7; 7 positions match TRBD2. The CDR3 is made up of 12 amino acids. J was trimmed by 4 bases and V by 8 bases; bases with no gene match: 5. Looked up from germline, CDR1 is SNHLY and CDR2 is FYNNEI. The CDR3: CASGKGGYEQYV. The CDR3 region has the DNA TGTGCCAGCGGAAAGGGAGGGTACGAGCAGTACGTC.

V and J are TRBV5-4 and TRBJ1-1; 8 nucleotides agree with TRBD1. This CDR3 is built from 17 residues. Germline V lookup: CDR1 SGHNT, CDR2 YYREEE (reference sequence). Trimming cost V 4 bases and J 2 bases; bases outside gene matches: 13. CDR3 sequence: CASSPPGRGLPNTEAFF. As DNA, the CDR3 is TGTGCCAGCAGCCCCCCGGGCAGGGGGCTTCCAAACACTGAAGCTTTCTTT.

The chain combines TRBV30 with TRBJ1-1; D not certain. There are 14 residues in the CDR3. Germline-derived CDR1 and CDR2 are GTSNPN and SVGIG (reference sequence). V lost 0 bases to trimming and J lost 2 bases, with 10 bases between them. CDR3 loop: CAWSVTRFNTEAFF. In DNA, the CDR3 is TGTGCCTGGAGTGTCACCAGGTTTAACACTGAAGCTTTCTTT.

This clone showed up just a few times. The chain carries TRBV7-9 and TRBJ1-1, with D unclear. The CDR3 is 14 amino acids. Germline V lookup: CDR1 SEHNR, CDR2 FQNEAQ (reference sequence). The V end lost 5 bases, the J end lost 2 bases, and 12 bases lay between the germline ends. CDR3 in amino acids: CASSSGPGNTEAFF. CDR3 in DNA: TGTGCCAGCAGCAGCGGTCCGGGCAACACTGAAGCTTTCTTT.

For this clone: A read error may account for a junction end that differs from germline. The chain carries TRBV7-2 and TRBJ2-1, with TRBD1 matching 7 bases. Germline assignment: CDR1 SGHTA and CDR2 FQGNSA. The length of the CDR3 is 13 residues. The CDR3 DNA reads as TGTGCCAGCAGCTTAGAGGCAGGGGGTGGTGTGATCTTC. Translated: CASSLEAGGGVIF.

The chain employs TRBV6-1 and TRBJ1-2; D is unresolved. The CDR3 is 12 amino acids. Germline CDR1 MNHNS, CDR2 SASEGT. Trimming cost V 2 bases and J 12 bases, with 13 bases left between them. CDR3 nucleotides: TGTGCCAGCAGTGAAAACGGCAGGCCGAACACCTTC. Translated, it gives CASSENGRPNTF.

This chain uses TRBV7-2 with TRBJ2-5; a weak D match, TRBD1 (7 bases). Per the germline V gene, CDR1 is SGHTA and CDR2 is FQGNSA. The CDR3 is 15 amino acids. The germline V and J ends were trimmed by 1 base and 4 bases, with 13 bases remaining between them. CDR3 sequence reads: CASSLGQGEVETQYF. The DNA for the CDR3 is TGTGCCAGCAGCTTAGGGCAGGGGGAGGTAGAGACCCAGTACTTC.

The V gene is TRBV13, the J gene TRBJ2-7, with 7 bases lining up with TRBD1. Trimming cost V 7 bases and J 2 bases; bases outside gene matches: 11. The CDR3 length is 15 residues. Germline CDR1 is PRHDT and CDR2 is FYEKMQ (reference sequence). In DNA, the CDR3 is TGTGCCAGCACCGTCCGGGACAGTGGACCCTACGAGCAGTACTTC. Translated: CASTVRDSGPYEQYF.

V usage is TRBV6-5 and J usage is TRBJ1-2, with no clear D. V dropped 2 bases and J dropped 6 bases, with 13 bases sitting between them. CDR1 is MNHEY and CDR2 is SVGAGI in the germline V gene. This CDR3 region has 14 residues. The CDR3 bases are TGTGCCAGCAGTTACGATCGGGGTTTGGATGGCTACACCTTC. This codes for CASSYDRGLDGYTF.